These T cell receptor beta chains were read from a single sample in a study of T cells in Graves' hyperthyroidism and ophthalmopathy. TCRdb called the multiplex PCR reads again in MiXCR, with one record for every CDR3 protein. The sample includes approximately 620,000 distinct CDR3 sequences, approximately 15% of them seen just once. The sequencing sample was made of blood. Receptor source: a woman under 40 with Graves' hyperthyroidism that later progressed to Graves' ophthalmopathy. Both conserved end residues are part of each CDR3. Fields, in order: D gene, clone size, V gene, J gene, CDR3 DNA, CDR3 protein. The D gene is left open where the match is weak. Size is omitted from some rows. Given values are once, few, many or a class for expanded clones.

>NA|NA|TRBV4-1|TRBJ1-1
TGCGCCAGCAGCCAAGCGGCAGGGCCCTCCATGAACACTGAAGCTTTCTTT
CASSQAAGPSMNTEAFF
>TRBD1|many|TRBV10-3|TRBJ1-5
TGTGCCACCTGGGACAGGGGAAGCAATCAGCCCCAGCATTTT
CATWDRGSNQPQHF
>TRBD2|many|TRBV6-2/TRBV6-3|TRBJ2-3
TGTGCCAGCAGTTACTCGCTAGCGGGAGAAGTAAATACGCAGTATTTT
CASSYSLAGEVNTQYF
>TRBD1|many|TRBV27|TRBJ2-7
TGTGCCAGCAGTTTTTCCTCCGGGACAGTAGCCTACGAGCAGTACTTC
CASSFSSGTVAYEQYF
>TRBD2|NA|TRBV3-1|TRBJ2-3
TGTCCCAGCAGCCAAGATCGTGTGGAGGGAGGGCCCACAGATACGCAGTATTTT
CPSSQDRVEGGPTDTQYF
>TRBD1|many|TRBV12-3/TRBV12-4|TRBJ2-1
TGTGCCAGCAGTAGTCGACAGGGCTCCTACAATGAGCAGTTCTTC
CASSSRQGSYNEQFF
>TRBD2|many|TRBV12-3/TRBV12-4|TRBJ2-7
TGTGCCAGCAGCCCGGGACTAGCGCACGAGCAGTACTTC
CASSPGLAHEQYF
>NA|NA|TRBV2|TRBJ2-1
TGTGCCAGCAGAGCACTACCGATCGGTGAGCAGTTCTTC
CASRALPIGEQFF
>TRBD1|many|TRBV27|TRBJ1-2
TGTGCCAGCAGACCCCGACAGGGAAACTATGGCTACACCTTC
CASRPRQGNYGYTF
>TRBD1|NA|TRBV20-1|TRBJ2-7
TGCAGTGCTAGAGGCCGGGACAGGGCGGACGGCGAGCAGTACTTC
CSARGRDRADGEQYF
>TRBD2|many|TRBV29-1|TRBJ2-3
TGCAGCGTTGATCCTAGCGGAAGCACAGATACGCAGTATTTT
CSVDPSGSTDTQYF
>NA|NA|TRBV29-1|TRBJ2-3
TGCAGCGTTGAAGATCCAGTGAGTTTTGCTAGCACAGATACGCAGTATTTT
CSVEDPVSFASTDTQYF
>NA|many|TRBV7-2|TRBJ1-6
TGTGCCAGCAGCTTATACACCCCGAGCTCCTATAATTCACCCCTCCACTTT
CASSLYTPSSYNSPLHF
>NA|many|TRBV28|TRBJ1-6
TGTGCCAGCAGAGGACCTGGGGCGGTTGGTTCACCCCTCCACTTT
CASRGPGAVGSPLHF
>NA|many|TRBV20-1|TRBJ2-5
TGCAGTGCGGAAGGGGGACTCCCCGGACAAGAGACCCAGTACTTC
CSAEGGLPGQETQYF
>TRBD1|many|TRBV29-1|TRBJ2-7
TGCAGCGTTGAAAGGGACAGGGGCGCCTACGAGCAGTACTTC
CSVERDRGAYEQYF
>TRBD2|many|TRBV18|TRBJ2-7
TGTGCCAGCTCACCCCGGACTAGCGGGAGGGCCTTAACAGCATACGAGCAGTACTTC
CASSPRTSGRALTAYEQYF
>TRBD2|many|TRBV12-5|TRBJ2-5
TGTGCTAGTGGTTTGCAAGTGGTGACTAGCGGGAGTCTCCAAGAGACCCAGTACTTC
CASGLQVVTSGSLQETQYF
>NA|many|TRBV27|TRBJ1-2
TGTGCCAGCAGCCTATCGCGCGGGGATTGGAACGACATTAACTATGGCTACACCTTC
CASSLSRGDWNDINYGYTF
>TRBD1|many|TRBV24-1|TRBJ1-2
TGTGCCACCAGTGAGTCCCAGGGACAGGGGGTTTATGGCTACACCTTC
CATSESQGQGVYGYTF
>NA|NA|TRBV6-6|TRBJ2-3
TGTGCCAGCAGTTACTTAACCAGCGGGTGGGGCACAGATACGCAGTATTTT
CASSYLTSGWGTDTQYF
>TRBD1|once|TRBV29-1|TRBJ1-1
TGCAGCGTTGAGGCCCGGACAGGCAACACTGAAGCTTTCTTT
CSVEARTGNTEAFF
>NA|few|TRBV11-2|TRBJ1-2
TGTGCCAGCAGCGCAGGGCTGAGTGGCTACACCTTC
CASSAGLSGYTF
>TRBD2|NA|TRBV12-3/TRBV12-4|TRBJ2-3
TGTGCCAACAGTCCGCGGACTAGCGTCAATACGGATACGCAGTATTTT
CANSPRTSVNTDTQYF
>NA|few|TRBV7-2|TRBJ2-1
TGTGCCAGCAGCTCAGACCCTTTTTCCTACAATGAGCAGTTCTTC
CASSSDPFSYNEQFF
>TRBD2|few|TRBV6-2/TRBV6-3|TRBJ2-2
TGTGCCAGCACCTTAGCGGGAGGCTACACCGGGGAGCTGTTTTTT
CASTLAGGYTGELFF
>TRBD2|many|TRBV20-1|TRBJ2-7
TGCAGTGCACCCCCCGGGACTAGCGGGCTTACCTACGAGCAGTACTTC
CSAPPGTSGLTYEQYF
>NA|many|TRBV7-9|TRBJ1-2
TGTGCCAGCAGTGATAACAGGGACGCTAACTATGGCTACACCTTC
CASSDNRDANYGYTF
>NA|NA|TRBV30|TRBJ2-1
TGTGCCTGGGGGGGCGGTTATGGTCCGCAGTTCTTC
CAWGGGYGPQFF
>NA|many|TRBV5-6|TRBJ2-7
TGTGCCAGCAGCTTCGGCAGTGTTTCCTACGAGCAGTACTTC
CASSFGSVSYEQYF
>NA|many|TRBV28|TRBJ1-6
TGTGCCAGCAGTTTTAAGCCCTTGGGAGGGGTCCGGAATTCACCCCTCCACTTT
CASSFKPLGGVRNSPLHF
>TRBD1|NA|TRBV27|TRBJ2-4
TGTGCCAGCAGTCAGACAGGGGGCGCAAACATTCAGTACTTC
CASSQTGGANIQYF
>TRBD1|NA|TRBV6-5|TRBJ1-6
TGTGCCAGCAGTTATACCGGGACAGGGGGCTACTCCTATAATTCACCCCTCCACTTT
CASSYTGTGGYSYNSPLHF
>NA|NA|TRBV5-1|TRBJ1-1
TGTGCCAGCAGCCCCGGGGGGCGCCGGACTGAAGCTTTCTTT
CASSPGGRRTEAFF
>NA|NA|TRBV19|TRBJ2-2
TGTGCCAGTAGTACACAAACGGCCGGGGAGCTGTTTTTT
CASSTQTAGELFF
>TRBD1|few|TRBV5-5|TRBJ2-5
TGTGCCAGCAGAGATTACCCCGGGACAGAGAAAAAGGACTTC
CASRDYPGTEKKDF
>NA|many|TRBV29-1|TRBJ2-1
TGCAGCGCTGGCGAATCAGAGGTGTACAATGAGCAGTTCTTC
CSAGESEVYNEQFF